This T cell receptor beta chain was sequenced for a study of T cell responses to AZD1222 COVID-19 vaccine. Germline loops: CDR1 LGHNA, CDR2 YSLEER. Trimming removed 0 bases at V and 10 bases at J, with 16 bases between. CDR3 length: 15 amino acids. TCRdb's table, derived via immunoSEQ multiplex PCR, lists solely in-frame clones and lacks some. The table lists about 110,000 clones, 80% to 95% of them singletons, with 6.5% to 10% in the top ten. The chain joins TRBV4-3 to TRBJ1-5, with D maybe TRBD1 (5 bases). The sequences come from peripheral blood, collected 28 days after the second AZD1222 dose. The clonotype comes from an adult who received the AZD1222 COVID-19 vaccine. Here the CDR3 reads CASSQDFTGAAPQHF. As DNA, the CDR3 is TGCGCCAGCAGCCAAGATTTTACCGGGGCCGCACCCCAGCATTTT.